A selection of T cell receptor beta chains follows, all from one sample in a study of T cells in Graves' hyperthyroidism and ophthalmopathy. MiXCR, applied by TCRdb to the multiplex PCR reads, yields one record per CDR3 protein. Here the sample spans around 480,000 distinct CDR3 sequences, roughly an eighth being singletons. The specimen was blood. Receptors originate from a young woman with Graves' hyperthyroidism. CDR3s include the opening cysteine and the closing phenylalanine or tryptophan. D genes are given only for firm matches. The size of a clone is reported for some rows only, either as once, few or many, or as a class for expanded clones.

J: TRBJ1-4; D: -; size: few; V: TRBV7-9; CDR3: CASSLTGTRNEKLFF; DNA: TGTGCCAGCAGCTTAACCGGGACACGAAATGAAAAACTGTTTTTT
J: TRBJ2-5; D: TRBD1; size: -; V: TRBV20-1; CDR3: CSARYRGVETQYF; DNA: TGCAGTGCTAGGTACAGGGGCGTGGAGACCCAGTACTTC
J: TRBJ2-3; D: TRBD1; size: many; V: TRBV28; CDR3: CASSNPFRLSGTVTDTQYF; DNA: TGTGCCAGCAGCAACCCCTTCCGCCTCTCCGGGACAGTCACAGATACGCAGTATTTT
J: TRBJ2-3; D: TRBD1; size: many; V: TRBV12-3/TRBV12-4; CDR3: CASSLLGWGQDLPTQYF; DNA: TGTGCCAGCAGTTTATTAGGTTGGGGACAGGACCTTCCTACGCAGTATTTT
J: TRBJ2-2; D: TRBD2; size: -; V: TRBV10-1; CDR3: CASSERAGGTHTGELFF; DNA: TGCGCCAGCAGTGAGAGGGCGGGAGGGACGCACACCGGGGAGCTGTTTTTT
J: TRBJ2-7; D: TRBD2; size: many; V: TRBV12-3/TRBV12-4; CDR3: CASSFASGRYEQYF; DNA: TGTGCCAGCAGTTTTGCTAGCGGGAGATACGAGCAGTACTTC
J: TRBJ1-2; D: -; size: few; V: TRBV6-6; CDR3: CASSYRTRGENYGYTF; DNA: TGTGCCAGCAGTTACAGGACCCGAGGGGAGAACTATGGCTACACCTTC
J: TRBJ2-2; D: TRBD2; size: -; V: TRBV20-1; CDR3: CSARAERERKTGELFF; DNA: TGCAGTGCTAGAGCCGAGCGGGAGCGTAAAACCGGGGAGCTGTTTTTT
J: TRBJ2-7; D: TRBD2; size: many; V: TRBV10-1; CDR3: CASNMGLADSSYEQYF; DNA: TGCGCCAGCAACATGGGACTAGCGGATAGCTCCTACGAGCAGTACTTC
J: TRBJ1-2; D: -; size: many; V: TRBV10-3; CDR3: CAISEGGTRNGYTF; DNA: TGTGCCATCAGTGAGGGGGGGACGCGCAATGGCTACACCTTC
J: TRBJ2-7; D: -; size: few; V: TRBV15; CDR3: CATSRAGNEQYF; DNA: TGTGCCACCAGCAGAGCAGGAAACGAGCAGTACTTC
J: TRBJ2-7; D: TRBD2; size: -; V: TRBV6-1; CDR3: CASSAGLTTYEQYF; DNA: TGTGCCAGCAGTGCGGGACTAACTACCTACGAGCAGTACTTC
J: TRBJ2-7; D: -; size: many; V: TRBV3-1; CDR3: CASSQGPGPTYEQYF; DNA: TGTGCCAGCAGCCAAGGTCCGGGGCCCACCTACGAGCAGTACTTC
J: TRBJ1-1; D: -; size: -; V: TRBV9; CDR3: CASSVGTSGGTEAFF; DNA: TGTGCCAGCAGCGTAGGAACGTCGGGTGGGACTGAAGCTTTCTTT
J: TRBJ2-3; D: TRBD2; size: few; V: TRBV11-3; CDR3: CASSIGTSGRTDTQYF; DNA: TGTGCCAGCAGCATAGGGACTAGCGGGCGCACAGATACGCAGTATTTT
J: TRBJ1-4; D: -; size: -; V: TRBV27; CDR3: CASSLGGLANEKLFF; DNA: TGTGCCAGCAGTTTAGGGGGGTTGGCTAATGAAAAACTGTTTTTT
J: TRBJ1-2; D: -; size: many; V: TRBV11-2; CDR3: CASSLGENYGYTF; DNA: TGTGCCAGCAGCTTAGGGGAAAACTATGGCTACACCTTC